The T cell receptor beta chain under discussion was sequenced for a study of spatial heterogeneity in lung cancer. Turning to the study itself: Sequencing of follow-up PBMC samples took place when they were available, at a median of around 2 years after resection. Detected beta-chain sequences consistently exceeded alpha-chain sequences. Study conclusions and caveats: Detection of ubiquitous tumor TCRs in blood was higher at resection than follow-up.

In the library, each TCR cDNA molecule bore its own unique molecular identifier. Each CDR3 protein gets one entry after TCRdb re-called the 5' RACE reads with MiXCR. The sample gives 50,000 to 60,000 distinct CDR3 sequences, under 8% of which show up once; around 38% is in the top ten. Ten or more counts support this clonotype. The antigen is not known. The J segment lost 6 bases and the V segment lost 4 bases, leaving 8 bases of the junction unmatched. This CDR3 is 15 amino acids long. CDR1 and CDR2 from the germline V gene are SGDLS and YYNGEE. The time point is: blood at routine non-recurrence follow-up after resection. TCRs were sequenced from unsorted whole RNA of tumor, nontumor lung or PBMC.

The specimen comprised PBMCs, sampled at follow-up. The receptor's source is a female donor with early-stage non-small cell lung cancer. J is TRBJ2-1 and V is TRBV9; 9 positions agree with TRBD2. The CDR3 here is CASSSSGGPTNEQFF. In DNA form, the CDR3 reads TGTGCCAGCAGCTCGAGCGGGGGGCCGACCAATGAGCAGTTCTTC.